This passage covers 8 T cell receptor beta chains from one sample sequenced in a study of cytomegalovirus exposure and HLA in healthy donors. PCR employed 60 Vbeta and 13 Jbeta primers. Sequencing used immunoSEQ multiplex PCR; TCRdb keeps in-frame clones, though not all of them. The data hold approximately 130,000 clones, with 50% to 75% observed a single time. Sequencing was performed on PBMCs. All receptors derive from a middle-aged woman in good health and CMV-seronegative.

The genes are TRBV5-1 and TRBJ2-5; tentatively, D is TRBD1 (6 bases). This CDR3 has 14 amino acids. V dropped 0 bases and J dropped 3 bases, with 9 bases sitting between them. Germline CDR1 reads SGHRS; CDR2 reads YFSETQ. The CDR3 coding sequence is TGCGCCAGCAGCTTGGGAAACAGGGAAGAGACCCAGTACTTC. It translates to CASSLGNREETQYF. The full variable domain, in which reference TRBV5-1 and TRBJ2-5 provide the parts outside the CDR3, is KAGVTQTPRYLIKTRGQQVTLSCSPISGHRSVSWYQQTPGQGLQFLFEYFSETQRNKGNFPGRFSGRQFSNSRSEMNVSTLELGDSALYLCASSLGNREETQYFGPGTRLLVL.

The J gene is TRBJ2-7, the V gene TRBV6-6; D possibly corresponds to TRBD2 (7 bases). V lost 2 bases to trimming and J lost 6 bases, with 20 bases between them. CDR3 length equals 16 residues. Germline V lookup: CDR1 MNHNY, CDR2 SVGAGI (reference sequence). This CDR3 reads CASSYGAGANPFEQYF. Written as DNA, the CDR3 is TGTGCCAGCAGTTACGGGGCGGGGGCCAATCCTTTCGAGCAGTACTTC.

V gene TRBV6-6 combines with J gene TRBJ2-7; 8 nucleotides match TRBD1. Germline V gene sequence: CDR1 MNHNY, CDR2 SVGAGI (reference sequence). CDR3 size: 13 residues. V shed 2 bases and J 5 bases; nucleotides not matched to a gene: 2. The CDR3 DNA follows: TGTGCCAGCAGTTACCCGACAGGGGACGAGCAGTACTTC. As protein: CASSYPTGDEQYF.

The chain couples TRBV6-5 to TRBJ1-1; D is undetermined. The V end lost 0 bases, the J end lost 0 bases, and 11 bases lay between the germline ends. Germline CDR1 MNHEY, CDR2 SVGAGI. CDR3 length: 16 amino acids. CDR3 protein: CASSYSIGEVNTEAFF. DNA for the CDR3: TGTGCCAGCAGTTACTCGATTGGGGAGGTGAACACTGAAGCTTTCTTT.

The CDR3, as DNA: TGTGCCAGCAGTTTATCGGGGCTAGCGGGGGAGTACGAGCAGTACTTC. It encodes CASSLSGLAGEYEQYF. The rearrangement uses TRBV27 and TRBJ2-7, with 10 positions matching TRBD2. Trimming removed 0 bases from V and 4 bases from J; junction bases left unmatched: 6. The CDR3 length is 16 residues. CDR1 MNHEY and CDR2 SMNVEV come from the germline V gene (reference sequence).

This clone turned up a few times. J is TRBJ1-2 and V is TRBV28; 9 nucleotides line up with TRBD1. With 8 bases clipped from V and 5 bases from J, the junction kept 9 bases outside the gene matches. The CDR3 sequence is 14 residues long. The germline V gene has CDR1 MDHEN and CDR2 SYDVKM. CDR3 in DNA: TGTGCCAGCTTTCCGACAGGGGGACCTTATGGCTACACCTTC. Translation: CASFPTGGPYGYTF.

This clone appeared a single time. The CDR3 here is CASSSRGLVLEQYF. CDR3 nucleotides: TGTGCCAGCAGCTCCAGGGGACTAGTCCTCGAGCAGTACTTC. The rearrangement joins TRBV7-9 to TRBJ2-5, with TRBD2 identical over 8 bases. The last part of the DNA fits TRBJ2-7 better; the J call may be wrong. CDR1 and CDR2 (germline): SEHNR, FQNEAQ (reference sequence). This CDR3 is built from 14 residues.

The chain links TRBV28 to TRBJ2-1; 7 nucleotides match TRBD2. V dropped 1 base and J dropped 4; count of bases not matched to a gene: 7. The CDR3 is made up of 16 amino acids. CDR1 and CDR2 from the germline V gene are MDHEN and SYDVKM. CDR3 bases: TGTGCCAGCAGTTTATCCCAGGGCGGGGGTTACAATGAGCAGTTCTTC. Its translation is CASSLSQGGGYNEQFF.